This entry is about one T cell receptor (beta chain). Its specificity is unknown. Sequencing was performed with immunoSEQ multiplex PCR; in TCRdb, only in-frame clones are kept and a portion is missing. The sample lists 130,000 or so clones, 92% occurring once. These data come from a study of T cell responses to AZD1222 COVID-19 vaccine. This CDR3 spans 14 amino acids. V was clipped by 2 bases and J by 5 bases, with 12 bases between them. Germline V gene lookup returns CDR1 SGHTA and CDR2 FQGNSA. Overall study results and limits: There were vaccine-associated CD4 TCRs across spike, dominant at 160-218 and 743-854. The reported proportion of spike-specific TCRs targeting unmutated variant regions was nearly half. Most donors were white British, females outnumbered males, and clonal diversity was possibly underestimated.

Specimen: peripheral blood, collected 28 days after the second AZD1222 dose. The receptor was isolated from an adult who received the AZD1222 COVID-19 vaccine. The chain joins TRBV7-2 to TRBJ2-5; D possibly uses TRBD1 or TRBD2 (5 bases each). The CDR3 is CASSLSRGRETQYF. The CDR3 bases are TGTGCCAGCAGCTTAAGCCGGGGCCGGGAGACCCAGTACTTC.